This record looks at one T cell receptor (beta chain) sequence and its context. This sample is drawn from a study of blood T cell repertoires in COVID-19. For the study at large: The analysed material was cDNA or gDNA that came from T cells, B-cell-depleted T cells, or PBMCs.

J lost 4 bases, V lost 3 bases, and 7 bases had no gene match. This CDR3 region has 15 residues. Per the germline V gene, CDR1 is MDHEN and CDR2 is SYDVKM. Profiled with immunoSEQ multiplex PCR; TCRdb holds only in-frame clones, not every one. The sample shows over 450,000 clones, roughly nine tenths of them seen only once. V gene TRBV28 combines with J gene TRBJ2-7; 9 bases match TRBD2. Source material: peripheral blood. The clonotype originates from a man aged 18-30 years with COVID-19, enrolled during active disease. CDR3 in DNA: TGTGCCAGCAGTTTCCCACTAGCGGGCCGATACGAGCAGTACTTC. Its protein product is CASSFPLAGRYEQYF.